Listed here are 16 T cell receptor beta chains from one sample, sequenced in a study of T cell responses to AZD1222 COVID-19 vaccine. Here immunoSEQ multiplex PCR was the method, and the copy in TCRdb shows in-frame clones only, minus some. The profile shows 100,000 or so clones, roughly nine tenths of them singletons. Sequenced here: peripheral blood, sampled on day 0 of AZD1222 vaccination. The source of these receptors is an adult in good health.

The chain links TRBV14 to TRBJ1-1; 9 positions match TRBD1. The CDR3 sequence is 15 residues long. After removal of 2 bases from V and 4 bases from J, the junction contained 5 bases not matched to a gene. The germline V gene has CDR1 SGHDN and CDR2 FVKESK. This chain's CDR3 is CASSQSTGGRTEAFF. Written as DNA, the CDR3 is TGTGCCAGCAGCCAATCTACAGGGGGCCGCACTGAAGCTTTCTTT.

This chain joins TRBV30 and TRBJ1-4; D is uncertain. The V gene's germline CDR1 is GTSNPN and CDR2 SVGIG (reference sequence). CDR3 size: 11 residues. V was pared by 4 bases and J by 8 bases, with 8 bases between. CDR3 region: CAWTTAEKLFF. Written as DNA, the CDR3 is TGTGCCTGGACAACAGCCGAAAAACTGTTTTTT.

V is TRBV11-2 and J is TRBJ1-1; D remains ambiguous. The CDR3 has 14 amino acids. The V end lost 5 bases, the J end lost 3 bases, and 13 bases lay between the germline ends. Germline CDR1 and CDR2: SGHAT and FQNNGV. The CDR3 region is CASSPPGAYTEAFF. The CDR3 DNA sequence: TGTGCCAGCAGCCCGCCGGGTGCCTACACTGAAGCTTTCTTT.

V and J are TRBV3-1 (or the pseudogene TRBV3-2) and TRBJ2-3, with D unresolved. V was cut by 0 bases and J by 3 bases, with 7 bases left in between. The CDR3 has 14 residues. From germline, CDR1 is LGHDT and CDR2 YNNKEL (reference sequence). The CDR3 DNA reads as TGTGCCAGCAGCCAAGATGTGGCTACAGATACGCAGTATTTT. Translating it yields CASSQDVATDTQYF.

This chain links TRBV6-1 with TRBJ2-1; D is ambiguous. Germline CDR1 MNHNS, CDR2 SASEGT. This CDR3 spans 14 amino acids. V gave up 2 bases and J gave up 7 bases, with 12 bases separating them. The CDR3 sequence is CASSEFRTNNEQFF. The CDR3 bases are TGTGCCAGCAGTGAATTCCGGACGAATAATGAGCAGTTCTTC.

The V and J genes are TRBV4-1 and TRBJ1-2; D possibly corresponds to TRBD1 (5 bases). Germline V gene data show CDR1 as MGHRA and CDR2 as YSYEKL. CDR3 length equals 13 residues. Trimming left V 7 bases short and J 4 bases short, with 13 bases between. This chain's CDR3 is CASNYMGLYGYTF. In DNA, the CDR3 is TGCGCCAGCAACTACATGGGACTCTATGGCTACACCTTC.

This sequence joins TRBV23-1 and TRBJ2-7; the D is unclear. TRBV23-1 is an open reading frame whose function is uncertain. The CDR3 runs to 10 residues. Trimming took off 9 bases at V and 4 bases at J, with 7 bases between the two ends. This CDR3 reads CASPGYEQYF. CDR3 DNA: TGCGCCAGTCCCGGGTACGAGCAGTACTTC.

The chain recombines TRBV30 with TRBJ2-1; no clear D gene. The CDR3 totals 10 residues. Trimming removed 2 bases from V and 10 bases from J, with 6 bases in between. In germline, CDR1 is GTSNPN, CDR2 SVGIG (reference sequence). Written as DNA, the CDR3 is TGTGCCTGGAGTCGTGTCGAGCAGTTCTTC. It translates to CAWSRVEQFF.

This clone has a single count. The genes are TRBV29-1 and TRBJ1-2; 11 positions match TRBD1. The CDR3 length is 13 residues. The V gene's germline CDR1 is SQVTM and CDR2 ANQGSEA. J gave up 3 bases and V 8 bases, and 5 bases lay outside the gene matches. The CDR3 region is CSSGQGADYGYTF. Here the CDR3 DNA reads TGCAGCTCAGGACAGGGGGCTGACTATGGCTACACCTTC.

V gene TRBV27 combines with J gene TRBJ1-2, with no clear D. The CDR3 covers 14 residues. The germline CDR1 and CDR2 sequences are MNHEY and SMNVEV (reference sequence). V was pared by 7 bases and J by 4 bases, with 16 bases between. This CDR3 reads CASTPRAGSYGYTF. Written as DNA, the CDR3 is TGTGCCAGCACTCCAAGGGCGGGTAGCTATGGCTACACCTTC.

The chain uses TRBV7-9 and TRBJ2-5, with TRBD2 matching over 8 bases. The germline V gene encodes CDR1 SEHNR and CDR2 FQNEAQ (reference sequence). This CDR3 has 14 residues. V was pared by 9 bases and J by 1 base, with 7 bases of the junction left unmatched. CDR3 DNA sequence: TGTGCCAGTCGGAGCGGGAGAGGCCAAGAGACCCAGTACTTC. It is translated as CASRSGRGQETQYF.

Only one count was recorded for this clone. The V and J genes are TRBV11-1 and TRBJ2-3; maybe TRBD2 (7 bases). This CDR3 has 16 residues. The germline V gene encodes CDR1 SGHAT and CDR2 FQDESV (reference sequence). The V end lost 1 base, the J end lost 5 bases, and 16 bases lay between the germline ends. The CDR3 nucleotides are TGTGCCAGCAGCTTAGGGGGGGGCGCCCCGATAGATACGCAGTATTTT. Translation gives CASSLGGGAPIDTQYF.

The chain recombines TRBV7-2 with TRBJ2-3; D not certain. Trimming took 6 bases from V and 6 from J, leaving 10 bases between them. Germline assignment: CDR1 SGHTA and CDR2 FQGNSA. This CDR3 spans 12 amino acids. Here the CDR3 reads CASSSLVDTQYF. CDR3 DNA sequence: TGTGCCAGCAGTTCTTTAGTGGATACGCAGTATTTT.

This clone came up a few times. The rearrangement joins TRBV6-5 to TRBJ2-1, with D possibly being TRBD2 (6 bases). The CDR3 covers 13 residues. Trimming removed 5 bases from V and 5 bases from J, with 10 bases in between. Germline-derived CDR1 and CDR2 are MNHEY and SVGAGI. CDR3 nucleotide sequence: TGTGCCAGCAGTCCGGACTACAACAATGAGCAGTTCTTC. Translated, it gives CASSPDYNNEQFF.

The chain links TRBV30 to TRBJ2-5, with D uncertain. Germline assignment: CDR1 GTSNPN and CDR2 SVGIG (reference sequence). V lost 2 bases and J 4 bases, leaving 14 bases between the germline ends. The CDR3 has 14 amino acids. The CDR3 here is CAWSIGTIGETQYF. The CDR3 nucleotides are TGTGCCTGGAGTATCGGCACCATCGGAGAGACCCAGTACTTC. Supplemented by reference TRBV30 and TRBJ2-5, the full variable domain reads SQTIHQWPATLVQPVGSPLSLECTVEGTSNPNLYWYRQAAGRGLQLLFYSVGIGQISSEVPQNLSASRPQDRQFILSSKKLLLSDSGFYLCAWSIGTIGETQYFGPGTRLLVL.

The genes are TRBV27 and TRBJ1-5; no definite D call. Trimming took 11 bases from V and 2 from J, leaving 25 bases between them. Germline values: CDR1 MNHEY, CDR2 SMNVEV (reference sequence). The CDR3 runs 17 residues. In nucleotides, the CDR3 is TGTGCCGGTCACTTCCCCCAGGACCTGCGGGGCAATCAGCCCCAGCATTTT. Its translation: CAGHFPQDLRGNQPQHF.